This is a list of T cell receptor beta chains from one sample in a study of blood T cells in healthy people across ages. TCRdb redid the calling of the 5' RACE reads with MiXCR, one entry per CDR3 protein. This table has approximately 770,000 distinct CDR3 sequences, roughly 60% appearing once. Material for sequencing was blood. The source of these receptors is a man aged 30 to 39 in good health. Each CDR3 is given without its conserved first and last residue. The order of the fields is V gene, J gene, CDR3 protein.

v_gene: TRBV3-1
j_gene: TRBJ1-2
CDR3aa: ASSQGTGHYGYT

v_gene: TRBV20-1
j_gene: TRBJ2-7
CDR3aa: SAETSAYEQY

v_gene: TRBV25-1
j_gene: TRBJ2-3
CDR3aa: ASSDARSGGHHTDTQY

v_gene: TRBV20-1
j_gene: TRBJ2-3
CDR3aa: SPVFGGSLSDTQY

v_gene: TRBV30
j_gene: TRBJ1-4
CDR3aa: AWSVQVGKLF

v_gene: TRBV24-1
j_gene: TRBJ2-3
CDR3aa: ATSDPGLGTDTQY

v_gene: TRBV20-1
j_gene: NA
CDR3aa: SAASGTGYEQY

v_gene: TRBV15
j_gene: TRBJ1-6
CDR3aa: ATSGDRGDSPLH

v_gene: TRBV20-1
j_gene: TRBJ2-5
CDR3aa: GAKGSSGRQETQY

v_gene: TRBV4-2
j_gene: TRBJ1-2
CDR3aa: ASSQDPGQGLGSYGYT

v_gene: TRBV20-1
j_gene: TRBJ2-1
CDR3aa: SARAGWSGTFNEQF

v_gene: TRBV7-2
j_gene: TRBJ1-1
CDR3aa: ASSLHSGGNTEAF

v_gene: TRBV20-1
j_gene: TRBJ2-1
CDR3aa: SARDPALSSYNEQF

v_gene: TRBV7-2
j_gene: TRBJ2-1
CDR3aa: ASSFYGGSSYNEQF

v_gene: TRBV28
j_gene: TRBJ1-1
CDR3aa: ASSSPRGQTLNTEAF

v_gene: TRBV20-1
j_gene: TRBJ2-3
CDR3aa: SATVQTDTQY